The T cell receptor (beta chain) described here comes from a study of blood T cell repertoires in COVID-19. Study information: Samples of COVID-19 (acute and convalescent) were obtained from the United States, Italy and Spain.

Those enrolled in Seattle joined during active infection and were followed longitudinally afterward. In the original processing: Reference gene primer amplification gave nucleated cell count estimates. This table comes from immunoSEQ multiplex PCR, and its TCRdb copy is limited to in-frame clones, with some not included. Clone size and the V and J calls come from that table; the DNA yielded D and trimming. The table shows roughly 200,000 clones, with about 84% occurring only once. CDR1 is SGHRS, CDR2 YFSETQ, per germline. This CDR3 has 14 amino acids. Trimming removed 4 bases at V and 8 bases at J, with 13 bases between.

The receptor was derived from an elderly woman with COVID-19, enrolled during active disease. The chain links TRBV5-1 to TRBJ1-6, with D uncertain. Material for sequencing was peripheral blood. The CDR3 DNA reads as TGCGCCAGCAGCCAGAATTTTCAAGATTCACCCCTCCACTTT. This translates into CASSQNFQDSPLHF.